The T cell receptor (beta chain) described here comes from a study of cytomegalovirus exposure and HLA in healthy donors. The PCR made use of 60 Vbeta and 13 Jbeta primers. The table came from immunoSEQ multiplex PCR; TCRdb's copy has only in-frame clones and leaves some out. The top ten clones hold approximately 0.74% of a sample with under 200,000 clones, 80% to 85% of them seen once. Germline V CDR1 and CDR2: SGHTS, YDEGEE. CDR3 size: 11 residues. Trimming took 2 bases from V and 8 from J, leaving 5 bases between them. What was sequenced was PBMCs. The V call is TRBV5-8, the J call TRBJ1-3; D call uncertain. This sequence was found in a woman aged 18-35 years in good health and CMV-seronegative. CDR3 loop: CASSFVYTIYF. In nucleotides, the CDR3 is TGTGCCAGCAGCTTCGTCTACACCATATATTTT.